Sequencing of this T cell receptor beta chain was carried out in a study of T-cell memory formation after mild COVID-19. One entry per CDR3 protein, called by TCRdb with MiXCR from the 5' RACE reads. This sample has fewer than 75,000 distinct CDR3 sequences, with less than 15% found just once. Germline CDR1 and CDR2: SGHRS and YFSETQ. Losses at the gene ends were 4 bases for V and 5 bases for J; bases not matched to a gene: 6. CDR3 length equals 14 residues. Of note for this clonotype: Its matching antigen is unknown.

Broader study findings: Contracting clones from day 15 to 85 showed balanced CD4/CD8; later expanders favored CD4+. Mainly CM and EM harbored the contracting CD4+ clones; mainly EMRA harbored the CD8+ ones.

This chain connects TRBV5-1 to TRBJ1-1, with TRBD1 identical over 9 bases. The origin of this receptor is a man aged 18 to 29 who had mild COVID-19 (a few samples of this study predate the infection). Cell type and time point are not known. Input material: PBMCs or a T cell subset sorted from them (not recorded which). The CDR3 sequence: CASSPGTGRTEAFF. The CDR3 nucleotides are TGCGCCAGCAGCCCAGGGACAGGGAGGACTGAAGCTTTCTTT.